The T cell receptor (beta chain) under discussion was sequenced for a study of cytomegalovirus exposure and HLA in healthy donors. Study-wide background: Earlier sequencing of about 179 million T cells yielded 100 million to 120 million unique TCR beta sequences. HLA-typed donors contributed some 87 million unique TCRs, which were held in an early data release. The study's findings and limits: From TCR beta sequences, most subjects' HLA-A and HLA-B alleles were reportedly predicted accurately.

Note on this clone: Its specificity is unknown.

Primers for the PCR totalled 60 Vbeta and 13 Jbeta. As processed by the authors: Some 80 million unique TCR beta chains, 10 million to 14 million shared, were counted in a later analysis. Generated by immunoSEQ multiplex PCR, the TCRdb table keeps only in-frame clones and is missing some. V and J calls and clone size are given by that table; D and trimming were obtained from the DNA. The sample has about 180,000 clones, 77% seen once. Germline V gene lookup returns CDR1 LGHNA and CDR2 YSLEER. CDR3 length equals 14 residues. Unmatched junction bases numbered 9, after V lost 3 bases and J lost 8 bases. Input material: PBMCs. V gene TRBV4-3 combines with J gene TRBJ1-2; 7 bases match TRBD1. This receptor was obtained from a man aged 18 to 29 in good health and CMV-seronegative. The CDR3 spells CASSHETGAGGYTF. CDR3 in DNA: TGCGCCAGCAGCCATGAAACAGGGGCCGGAGGCTACACCTTC.